These 20 T cell receptor beta chains were sequenced from one sample in a study of OX40 agonist ivuxolimab in advanced cancers. This table comes from immunoSEQ multiplex PCR, and its TCRdb copy is limited to in-frame clones, with some not included. The sample lists about 48,000 clones; roughly 90% were seen once. Specimen: CD4+ or CD8+ T cells sorted from blood, collected in a trial of the OX40 agonist ivuxolimab. These receptors all come from an adult with an advanced solid tumor such as melanoma, head and neck, liver or kidney cancer.

This chain links TRBV25-1 with TRBJ2-1, with 7 bases that match TRBD2. CDR1 is MGHDK and CDR2 is SYGVNS in the germline V gene. The CDR3 sequence is 15 residues long. Losses at the gene ends were 6 bases for V and 1 base for J; bases not matched to a gene: 6. In DNA form, the CDR3 reads TGTGCCAGCAGGGTAGCGGGCTCTTCCTACAATGAGCAGTTCTTC. Amino acids: CASRVAGSSYNEQFF.

The genes are TRBV20-1 and TRBJ2-1, with D perhaps matching TRBD1 or TRBD2 (6 bases each). CDR1 is DFQATT and CDR2 is SNEGSKA in the germline V gene (reference sequence). The CDR3 has 11 amino acids. V lost 3 bases, J lost 15 bases, and 15 bases lay in between. The CDR3 reads CSASRGGQTFF. The CDR3 nucleotides are TGCAGTGCTAGTCGTGGGGGGCAAACGTTCTTC.

The V and J genes are TRBV11-3 and TRBJ2-3; 13 nucleotides align to TRBD2. The V gene's germline CDR1 is SGHNT and CDR2 YENEEA. The junction had 14 bases not matched to a gene; V was cut back by 5 bases and J by 3 bases. The CDR3 runs 19 residues. Written as DNA, the CDR3 is TGTGCCAGCAGCCCCTCACTAGCGGGGGGGCCGTTGGTAACAGATACGCAGTATTTT. Translating it yields CASSPSLAGGPLVTDTQYF.

The chain couples TRBV7-9 to TRBJ2-3; D tentatively fits TRBD1 or TRBD2 (6 bases each). Per germline, CDR1 SEHNR and CDR2 FQNEAQ (reference sequence). Trimming took off 5 bases at V and 0 bases at J, with 18 bases between the two ends. The CDR3 runs to 17 residues. Here the CDR3 reads CASSGGGQQHSTDTQYF. DNA for the CDR3: TGTGCCAGCAGCGGAGGGGGACAACAACACAGCACAGATACGCAGTATTTT.

V gene TRBV11-2 combines with J gene TRBJ2-5; D call uncertain. The germline gives CDR1 SGHAT, CDR2 FQNNGV. This CDR3 is 14 amino acids long. The germline V and J ends were trimmed by 4 bases and 5 bases, with 14 bases remaining between them. The CDR3 loop reads CASSSRVNPETQYF. The CDR3 DNA sequence: TGTGCCAGCAGCTCTCGGGTCAACCCGGAGACCCAGTACTTC.

CDR3 sequence reads: CASSYSGGSQPQHF. The CDR3 DNA sequence: TGTGCCAGCAGTTACTCTGGGGGGAGTCAGCCCCAGCATTTT. V gene TRBV6-5 combines with J gene TRBJ1-5, with D perhaps matching TRBD1 (5 bases). The length of the CDR3 is 14 residues. V lost 0 bases and J lost 6, with 9 bases in between. Looked up from germline, CDR1 is MNHEY and CDR2 is SVGAGI.

This rearrangement joins TRBV28 to TRBJ2-6; D not resolved. In germline, CDR1 is MDHEN, CDR2 SYDVKM. This CDR3 is 14 amino acids long. V gave up 5 bases and J gave up 2 bases, with 7 bases separating them. The DNA for the CDR3 is TGTGCCAGCAGTCCGGCCCCTGGGGCCAACGTCCTGACTTTC. It encodes CASSPAPGANVLTF. Full variable domain (outside the CDR3, taken from reference TRBV28 and TRBJ2-6): DVKVTQSSRYLVKRTGEKVFLECVQDMDHENMFWYRQDPGLGLRLIYFSYDVKMKEKGDIPEGYSVSREKKERFSLILESASTNQTSMYLCASSPAPGANVLTFGAGSRLTVL.

This chain joins TRBV7-3 and TRBJ1-3, with a possible D match to TRBD1 (5 bases). The germline gives CDR1 SGHTA, CDR2 FQGTGA. V was trimmed by 4 bases and J by 2 bases, leaving 9 bases between them. The CDR3 is made up of 14 amino acids. CDR3 coding DNA: TGTGCCAGCAGCTCTTCAGGGCCTGGAAACACCATATATTTT. Translating it yields CASSSSGPGNTIYF.

The gene calls are TRBV9 and TRBJ1-4; a weak D match, TRBD1 (5 bases). Germline V CDR1 and CDR2: SGDLS, YYNGEE. Trimming removed 1 base at V and 16 bases at J, with 17 bases between. The CDR3 extends over 13 amino acids. This chain's CDR3 is CASSVKRCSGPFF. The CDR3 bases are TGTGCCAGCAGCGTAAAAAGGTGCTCGGGACCGTTTTTT.

The chain is built from TRBV4-2 and TRBJ2-3, with 9 nucleotides matching TRBD2. Per germline, CDR1 LGHNA and CDR2 YNFKEQ. V was pared by 1 base and J by 6 bases, with 8 bases of the junction left unmatched. CDR3 length: 16 residues. CDR3 amino acids: CASSQGEPSGMDTQYF. Written as DNA, the CDR3 is TGTGCCAGCAGCCAAGGAGAGCCTAGCGGGATGGATACGCAGTATTTT.

The V call is TRBV9, the J call TRBJ1-2; perhaps TRBD1 as D (6 bases). The CDR3 is 16 residues long. Trimming stripped 3 bases from V and 1 base from J, with 16 bases between. Germline V gene data show CDR1 as SGDLS and CDR2 as YYNGEE. CDR3 in amino acids: CASSAGETGDNYGYTF. The CDR3 nucleotides are TGTGCCAGCAGCGCTGGAGAGACAGGAGATAACTATGGCTACACCTTC.

The chain carries TRBV7-9 and TRBJ2-1; D is uncertain. CDR3 size: 12 residues. Germline lookup yields CDR1 SEHNR and CDR2 FQNEAQ (reference sequence). V was shortened by 5 bases and J by 12 bases, with 14 bases between the two germline ends. This CDR3 is CASSPRPVGQFF. In DNA, the CDR3 is TGTGCCAGCAGCCCACGTCCGGTGGGGCAGTTCTTC.

This chain joins TRBV28 and TRBJ1-1; TRBD1 aligns across 9 bases. V lost 4 bases to trimming and J lost 4 bases; unmatched junction nucleotides: 7. Germline loops: CDR1 MDHEN, CDR2 SYDVKM. The CDR3 covers 15 residues. The CDR3 nucleotides read TGTGCCAGCAGTTCAAGTAGACAGGGGGTCACTGAAGCTTTCTTT. It codes for CASSSSRQGVTEAFF.

The sample holds a few counts of this clone. The chain is built from TRBV10-1 and TRBJ2-5, with 10 bases that match TRBD2. The J segment lost 5 bases and the V segment lost 2 bases, leaving 5 bases of the junction unmatched. Germline CDR1 reads WNHNN; CDR2 reads SYGVQD (reference sequence). CDR3 size: 15 residues. The chain's CDR3 is CASSEKRGGWETQYF. The CDR3 region has the DNA TGCGCCAGCAGTGAGAAGCGGGGGGGCTGGGAGACCCAGTACTTC.

As regards this clone: The limits of the CDR3 on the DNA are not certain, so only TCRdb's listed CDR3 is given. The chain couples TRBV23-1 to TRBJ1-2. TRBV23-1 falls under the ORF class, with uncertain function. The CDR3 is 19 amino acids in total, end residues counted. The CDR3 sequence: CASILGGATSPLTNYGYTF.

This clone has only one observation. The chain uses TRBV5-4 and TRBJ2-5; unclear D gene. Trimming pared 1 base from V and 2 bases from J, leaving 9 bases between. From germline, CDR1 is SGHNT and CDR2 YYREEE (reference sequence). The CDR3 is 14 amino acids. This CDR3 reads CASSLSGSQETQYF. In DNA form, the CDR3 reads TGTGCCAGCAGCTTGTCTGGCAGTCAAGAGACCCAGTACTTC.

The chain couples TRBV12-5 to TRBJ1-1, with D possibly TRBD1 on 5 matching bases. Trimming shortened V by 2 bases and J by 5 bases, and 18 bases separated the two germline ends. CDR3 length: 16 amino acids. Germline CDR1 is LGHNT and CDR2 is FRNRAP. The CDR3 DNA follows: TGTGCTAGTGGTTTGTTTCCGACAGATGAGGATACTGAAGCTTTCTTT. Its protein product is CASGLFPTDEDTEAFF.

The chain couples TRBV27 to TRBJ2-5; possibly TRBD1 or TRBD2 for D (6 bases each). V gave up 6 bases and J gave up 7 bases, with 15 bases separating them. The CDR3 runs to 13 residues. Germline V CDR1 and CDR2: MNHEY, SMNVEV (reference sequence). Here the CDR3 reads CASRTGVGGTQYF. The CDR3 DNA reads as TGTGCCAGCAGGACAGGAGTGGGGGGGACCCAGTACTTC.

The chain couples TRBV28 to TRBJ1-5; 11 nucleotides agree with TRBD1. The CDR3 consists of 17 residues. The V segment lost 6 bases and the J segment 0 bases; nucleotides outside the gene matches: 7. CDR1 and CDR2 from the germline V gene are MDHEN and SYDVKM. In nucleotides, the CDR3 is TGTGCCAGCAGAAGGGACAGGGGGGCTTATAGCAATCAGCCCCAGCATTTT. Translated, it gives CASRRDRGAYSNQPQHF.

This clone has only one observation. The genes are TRBV5-6 and TRBJ2-3; 9 positions match TRBD2. Germline CDR1 SGHDT, CDR2 YYEEEE. The CDR3 runs to 16 residues. Trimming at V came to 0 bases and at J to 2 bases, leaving 4 bases not matched to a gene. The CDR3 is CASSLGSGSLTDTQYF. DNA of the CDR3: TGTGCCAGCAGCTTGGGTAGCGGGAGCCTCACAGATACGCAGTATTTT.